These 30 T cell receptor beta chains were all obtained from the same sample, sequenced in a study of T cells in Graves' hyperthyroidism and ophthalmopathy (dated by TCRdb to the late 2010s). The library relied on multiplex PCR. Sequenced using an Illumina HiSeq 2000. TCR beta CDR3 regions were amplified from RNA transcripts. A first-round RT-PCR of the TCR CDR3 used the HTBI primer set with the Qiagen OneStep RT-PCR kit. TCRdb itself trimmed the public reads at Q25 with fastp, ran MiXCR and retained productive beta chains. Merged by CDR3 protein, the rows form single entries marked with the most common genes and DNA. Counted in this sample were 660,000 or so distinct CDR3 sequences; about 45% of them appeared once. Clones ranked in the top ten supply less than 9.5% of the sample. Material for sequencing was peripheral blood or thyroid tissue (not recorded which). The receptors here all came from an adult man with Graves' disease, either hyperthyroidism or ophthalmopathy (not recorded which).

The J gene is TRBJ2-7, the V gene TRBV7-8; 8 nucleotides match TRBD1. This CDR3 is built from 14 residues. Germline CDR1 and CDR2: SGHVS and FQNEAQ. V lost 9 bases, J lost 2 bases, and 9 bases stayed unmatched. CDR3 region: CASSIDRGTYEQYF. In DNA form, the CDR3 reads TGTGCCAGTAGTATCGACAGGGGAACCTACGAGCAGTACTTC.

The chain recombines TRBV5-1 with TRBJ2-5; TRBD2 matches 8 bases. J lost 4 bases, V lost 5 bases, and 4 bases had no gene match. Germline-derived CDR1 and CDR2 are SGHRS and YFSETQ. The CDR3 has 13 amino acids. The DNA of the CDR3 is TGCGCCAGCAGAGCGGGAGTTCGAGAGACCCAGTACTTC. Translation: CASRAGVRETQYF.

The chain is built from TRBV29-1 and TRBJ1-1, with a weak D call TRBD1 (5 bases). The V gene's germline CDR1 is SQVTM and CDR2 ANQGSEA. This CDR3 has 17 residues. Trimming removed 3 bases at V and 5 bases at J, with 25 bases between. CDR3 sequence: CSVDGGARGPVGTEAFF. The CDR3 nucleotides read TGCAGCGTTGATGGCGGGGCAAGGGGACCCGTAGGGACTGAAGCTTTCTTT.

In its sample, this clonotype was seen many times. V and J are TRBV2 and TRBJ1-6; D remains unclear. CDR1 and CDR2 (germline): SNHLY, FYNNEI. V lost 6 bases to trimming and J lost 9 bases, with 6 bases between them. CDR3 length equals 11 residues. The CDR3 nucleotides are TGTGCCAGCAGGGAACTTTCACCCCTCCACTTT. The encoded protein is CASRELSPLHF.

V usage is TRBV15 and J usage is TRBJ1-2, with D possibly being TRBD1 (5 bases). The CDR3 totals 13 residues. V shed 3 bases and J shed 4 bases, with 9 bases lying between them. From germline, CDR1 is LNHNV and CDR2 YYDKDF (reference sequence). CDR3 sequence (DNA): TGTGCCACCAGCAGGGTCAGGGTCTATGGCTACACCTTC. Its translation: CATSRVRVYGYTF. Variable domain in full (rest from reference TRBV15 and TRBJ1-2): DAMVIQNPRYQVTQFGKPVTLSCSQTLNHNVMYWYQQKSSQAPKLLFHYYDKDFNNEADTPDNFQSRRPNTSFCFLDIRSPGLGDTAMYLCATSRVRVYGYTFGSGTRLTVV.

The rearrangement links TRBV7-2 to TRBJ2-7, with D perhaps TRBD1 (5 bases). This CDR3 is 15 amino acids long. Per germline, CDR1 SGHTA and CDR2 FQGNSA. V was shortened by 6 bases and J by 5 bases, with 20 bases between the two germline ends. CDR3 amino acids: CASRERPQGSHEQYF. CDR3 bases: TGTGCCAGCAGAGAGAGACCCCAGGGTTCCCACGAGCAGTACTTC.

V is TRBV19 and J is TRBJ2-7; D may be TRBD2 (6 bases). CDR3 length equals 15 residues. Germline V CDR1 and CDR2: LNHDA, SQIVND (reference sequence). V was cut by 5 bases and J by 5 bases, with 19 bases left in between. The CDR3 sequence: CASSEVGSGSHEQYF. In DNA, the CDR3 is TGTGCCAGTAGTGAAGTCGGGAGTGGGTCCCACGAGCAGTACTTC.

This clonotype was found many times. CDR3 amino acids: CATGDSNQPQHF. As DNA, the CDR3 is TGTGCCACCGGGGATAGTAATCAGCCCCAGCATTTT. The J gene is TRBJ1-5, the V gene TRBV24-1; D call uncertain. This CDR3 comprises 12 residues. Trimming cost V 9 bases and J 4 bases, with 9 bases left between them. Germline V lookup: CDR1 KGHDR, CDR2 SFDVKD.

The genes are TRBV7-2 and TRBJ1-3; D is unclear. Germline lookup yields CDR1 SGHTA and CDR2 FQGNSA. The V gene lost 5 bases and the J gene lost 0 bases, with 8 bases spanning the gap. CDR3 size: 14 residues. The CDR3 nucleotides read TGTGCCAGCAGCGCAGCAGACTCTGGAAACACCATATATTTT. Its protein product is CASSAADSGNTIYF. Full variable domain (remainder filled in from reference TRBV7-2 and TRBJ1-3): GAGVSQSPSNKVTEKGKDVELRCDPISGHTALYWYRQSLGQGLEFLIYFQGNSAPDKSGLPSDRFSAERTGGSVSTLTIQRTQQEDSAVYLCASSAADSGNTIYFGEGSWLTVV.

Many counts were recorded for this clonotype. V is TRBV29-1 and J is TRBJ1-2; 7 bases agree with TRBD1. This CDR3 comprises 12 residues. Unmatched junction bases numbered 7, after V lost 6 bases and J lost 6 bases. Germline V lookup: CDR1 SQVTM, CDR2 ANQGSEA. The DNA for the CDR3 is TGCAGCGTAGACAGGGCGGCCAATGGCTACACCTTC. Amino acids: CSVDRAANGYTF.

A word on this clonotype: A much larger clonotype is one base distant, so this may be a read error. The rearrangement joins TRBV10-3 to TRBJ2-7; D perhaps matches TRBD1 (5 bases). Per germline, CDR1 ENHRY and CDR2 SYGVKD. V dropped 6 bases and J dropped 7 bases, with 19 bases sitting between them. CDR3 length equals 14 residues. The CDR3 DNA is TGTGCCATCAGCCCCCAGGGCACTTTCCGGGAGCAGTACTTC. It encodes CAISPQGTFREQYF.

This clonotype has at least ten counts. The chain joins TRBV20-1 to TRBJ2-7; 10 bases align to TRBD1. This CDR3 is 13 amino acids long. The junction had 2 bases not matched to a gene; V was cut back by 3 bases and J by 3 bases. Germline assignment: CDR1 DFQATT and CDR2 SNEGSKA (reference sequence). CDR3 sequence (DNA): TGCAGTGCTAGGCGGACAGGGGGCTACGAGCAGTACTTC. This sequence encodes CSARRTGGYEQYF.

About this clonotype: A much larger clone sits a single nucleotide away, making a read error possible. The chain joins TRBV2 to TRBJ2-5; D perhaps matches TRBD1 (5 bases). The CDR3 length is 14 residues. Looked up from germline, CDR1 is SNHLY and CDR2 is FYNNEI. The CDR3 sequence is CATSGPGIPETQYF. As DNA, the CDR3 is TGTGCCACCAGTGGTCCAGGGATTCCAGAGACCCAGTACTTC.

This rearrangement joins TRBV7-8 to TRBJ1-6; tentatively, D is TRBD1 (5 bases). V lost 5 bases to trimming and J lost 6 bases, with 14 bases between them. This CDR3 is built from 15 residues. The V gene's germline CDR1 is SGHVS and CDR2 FQNEAQ. CDR3 amino acids: CASSPGGWSNSPLHF. The CDR3 DNA is TGTGCCAGCAGCCCCGGGGGGTGGAGTAATTCACCCCTCCACTTT.

There are a few counts of this clonotype. This chain joins TRBV4-1 and TRBJ2-7; 8 positions agree with TRBD1. Germline V gene lookup returns CDR1 MGHRA and CDR2 YSYEKL. This CDR3 spans 15 amino acids. V shed 1 base and J 3 bases; nucleotides not matched to a gene: 5. The CDR3 reads CASSQGQGQFYEQYF. The CDR3 DNA sequence: TGCGCCAGCAGCCAAGGACAGGGGCAATTCTACGAGCAGTACTTC.

The V gene is TRBV7-9, the J gene TRBJ2-7, with 11 bases aligning to TRBD2. This CDR3 comprises 18 residues. The V gene's germline CDR1 is SEHNR and CDR2 FQNEAQ (reference sequence). The V segment lost 3 bases and the J segment 7 bases; nucleotides outside the gene matches: 17. The DNA of the CDR3 is TGTGCCAGCAGCTTCTTAGCTCTAATAGCGGGAGGGCCGCAAGAGCAGTACTTC. Its translation is CASSFLALIAGGPQEQYF.

This clonotype was found once. The chain has TRBV7-9 and TRBJ1-2, with 9 nucleotides matching TRBD1. The CDR3 has 15 residues. The V and J ends lost 4 bases and 4 bases, in that order; junction bases with no gene match: 7. CDR1 and CDR2 from the germline V gene are SEHNR and FQNEAQ (reference sequence). The CDR3 region has the DNA TGTGCCAGCAGCTCTACAGGGGGCTCCGTCTATGGCTACACCTTC. This encodes CASSSTGGSVYGYTF. The full variable domain, in which reference TRBV7-9 and TRBJ1-2 provide the parts outside the CDR3, is DTGVSQNPRHKITKRGQNVTFRCDPISEHNRLYWYRQTLGQGPEFLTYFQNEAQLEKSRLLSDRFSAERPKGSFSTLEIQRTEQGDSAMYLCASSSTGGSVYGYTFGSGTRLTVV.

The chain links TRBV12-3 or TRBV12-4 to TRBJ1-2, with D possibly TRBD1 on 6 matching bases. The CDR3 loop spans 16 amino acids. V lost 2 bases to trimming and J lost 3 bases, with 16 bases between them. CDR3 sequence (DNA): TGTGCCAGCAGTTTAAGTAGGGGGGCTCTAGACTATGGCTACACCTTC. It yields the protein CASSLSRGALDYGYTF.

V is TRBV20-1 and J is TRBJ1-1, with TRBD1 as a possible D gene (5 bases). The CDR3 is made up of 15 amino acids. Germline values: CDR1 DFQATT, CDR2 SNEGSKA (reference sequence). V lost 2 bases and J lost 0, with 13 bases in between. In DNA, the CDR3 is TGCAGTGCTAGACCCCCGGGACGGTTGAACACTGAAGCTTTCTTT. It codes for CSARPPGRLNTEAFF.

This CDR3 reads CASSLGRTGGMGNQPQHF. The CDR3 region has the DNA TGTGCCAGCAGCTTAGGCCGGACAGGCGGGATGGGCAATCAGCCCCAGCATTTT. The chain links TRBV7-2 to TRBJ1-5; 7 positions match TRBD1. V gave up 1 base and J gave up 2 bases; unmatched junction bases: 11. This CDR3 is built from 18 residues. Germline values: CDR1 SGHTA, CDR2 FQGNSA.

In this sample, this clonotype turned up a few times. V gene TRBV5-6 combines with J gene TRBJ1-2, with D perhaps TRBD1 (5 bases). Trimming took 3 bases from V and 4 from J, leaving 13 bases between them. Germline CDR1 SGHDT, CDR2 YYEEEE. CDR3 length: 14 residues. The CDR3 DNA follows: TGTGCCAGCAGCTCGAGCAGGGATCCCTATGGCTACACCTTC. It specifies CASSSSRDPYGYTF.

V is TRBV30 and J is TRBJ1-1, with a possible D match to TRBD1 (6 bases). The CDR3 has 13 residues. Germline V gene lookup returns CDR1 GTSNPN and CDR2 SVGIG (reference sequence). Trimming took off 2 bases at V and 1 base at J, with 8 bases between the two ends. In DNA, the CDR3 is TGTGCCTGGAGTTTACAGGGGAACACTGAAGCTTTCTTT. It specifies CAWSLQGNTEAFF.

Ten or more counts support this clonotype. At one of its ends the junction is not consistent with the germline gene, which may arise from a read error. The chain recombines TRBV6-5 with TRBJ2-5, with TRBD2 as a possible D gene (5 bases). This CDR3 is 13 amino acids long. Looked up from germline, CDR1 is MNHEY and CDR2 is SVGAGI. CDR3 coding DNA: TGCGCCACTTGGGCAGCGGAGGCTTGGGCCCAGTACTTC. Translation gives CATWAAEAWAQYF.

This clonotype was observed a single time. The chain is built from TRBV9 and TRBJ2-3, with TRBD2 matching 9 bases. The CDR3 has 16 amino acids. J lost 5 bases, V lost 2 bases, and 9 bases had no gene match. CDR1 and CDR2 (germline): SGDLS, YYNGEE. CDR3 nucleotides: TGTGCCAGCAGCGTTGGGCTAGCGGGATGGGAAGATACGCAGTATTTT. This gives the protein CASSVGLAGWEDTQYF. The full variable domain, completed using reference TRBV9 and TRBJ2-3, is DSGVTQTPKHLITATGQRVTLRCSPRSGDLSVYWYQQSLDQGLQFLIQYYNGEERAKGNILERFSAQQFPDLHSELNLSSLELGDSALYFCASSVGLAGWEDTQYFGPGTRLTVL.

The chain carries TRBV5-1 and TRBJ2-7; D gene unclear. Trimming removed 0 bases from V and 4 bases from J, with 11 bases in between. This CDR3 is 14 amino acids long. From germline, CDR1 is SGHRS and CDR2 YFSETQ. CDR3 protein: CASSLGVIGYEQYF. The CDR3 bases are TGCGCCAGCAGCTTGGGGGTAATTGGATACGAGCAGTACTTC.

This rearrangement joins TRBV2 to TRBJ1-2; 7 nucleotides line up with TRBD1. CDR1 and CDR2 (germline): SNHLY, FYNNEI. After removal of 6 bases from V and 7 bases from J, the junction contained 11 bases not matched to a gene. The CDR3 is 14 amino acids. CDR3 sequence reads: CASRTTGVVGGYTF. CDR3 coding DNA: TGTGCCAGCAGGACCACAGGGGTAGTCGGTGGCTACACCTTC.

Written as DNA, the CDR3 is TGCAGCGTCGTCACCGGGACTAGCGAGAAGCAGTACTTC. It codes for CSVVTGTSEKQYF. The V call is TRBV29-1, the J call TRBJ2-7; 10 nucleotides align to TRBD2. Looked up from germline, CDR1 is SQVTM and CDR2 is ANQGSEA. The V segment lost 6 bases and the J segment 8 bases; nucleotides outside the gene matches: 10. The CDR3 has 13 amino acids.

This clonotype was seen at least ten times. This rearrangement joins TRBV7-2 to TRBJ2-7; 8 bases agree with TRBD1. V lost 5 bases, J lost 3 bases, and 3 bases stayed unmatched. Germline V lookup: CDR1 SGHTA, CDR2 FQGNSA. The CDR3 spans 13 residues. The CDR3 here is CASSTGQGYEQYF. The CDR3 region has the DNA TGTGCCAGCAGCACCGGACAGGGCTACGAGCAGTACTTC.

The rearrangement uses TRBV2 and TRBJ1-5; a possible D gene is TRBD1 (5 bases). Germline CDR1 SNHLY, CDR2 FYNNEI. This CDR3 spans 13 amino acids. Between the trimmed V and J ends, which lost 1 base and 13 bases, there was a span of 14 bases. The CDR3 DNA reads as TGTGCCAGCAGTGAAGGGGGCTCTGGCAATCAGCATTTT. Translation gives CASSEGGSGNQHF.

The chain carries TRBV12-3 or TRBV12-4 and TRBJ1-1, with 7 bases aligning to TRBD1. The CDR3 length is 15 residues. Trimming cost V 6 bases and J 3 bases; bases outside gene matches: 10. The CDR3 region has the DNA TGTGCCAGCAGAAACCAGGGGGACGGGTACACTGAAGCTTTCTTT. It encodes CASRNQGDGYTEAFF.